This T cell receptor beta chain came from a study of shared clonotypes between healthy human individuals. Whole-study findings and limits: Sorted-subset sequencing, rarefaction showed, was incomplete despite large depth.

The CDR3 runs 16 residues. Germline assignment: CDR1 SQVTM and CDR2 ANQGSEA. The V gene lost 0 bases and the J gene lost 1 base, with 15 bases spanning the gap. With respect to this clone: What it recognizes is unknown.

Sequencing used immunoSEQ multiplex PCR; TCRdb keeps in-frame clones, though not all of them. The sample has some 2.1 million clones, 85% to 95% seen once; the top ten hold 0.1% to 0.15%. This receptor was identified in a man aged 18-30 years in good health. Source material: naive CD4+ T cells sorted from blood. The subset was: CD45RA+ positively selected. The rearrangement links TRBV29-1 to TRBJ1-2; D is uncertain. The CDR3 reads CSVEDHPVFFNYGYTF. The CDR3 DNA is TGCAGCGTTGAAGATCACCCAGTATTTTTTAACTATGGCTACACCTTC.